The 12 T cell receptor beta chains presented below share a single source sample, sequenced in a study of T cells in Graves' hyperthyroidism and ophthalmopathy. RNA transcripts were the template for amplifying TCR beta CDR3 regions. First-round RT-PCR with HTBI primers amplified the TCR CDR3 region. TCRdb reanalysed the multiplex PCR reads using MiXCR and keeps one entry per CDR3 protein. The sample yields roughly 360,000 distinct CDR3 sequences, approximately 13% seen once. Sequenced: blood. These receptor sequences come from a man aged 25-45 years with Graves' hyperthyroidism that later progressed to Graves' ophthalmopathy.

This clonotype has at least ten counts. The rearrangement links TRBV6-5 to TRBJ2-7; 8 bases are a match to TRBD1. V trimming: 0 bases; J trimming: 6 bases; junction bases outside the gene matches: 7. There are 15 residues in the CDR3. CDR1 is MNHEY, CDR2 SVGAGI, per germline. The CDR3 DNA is TGTGCCAGCAGTTACTCCACAGGGGGGCAGGGCGAGCAGTACTTC. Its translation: CASSYSTGGQGEQYF.

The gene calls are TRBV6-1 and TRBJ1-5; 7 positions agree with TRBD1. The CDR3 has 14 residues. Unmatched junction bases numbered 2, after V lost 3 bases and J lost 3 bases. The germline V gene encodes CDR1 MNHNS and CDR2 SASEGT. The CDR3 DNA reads TGTGCCAGCAGTGAGGGACAGCTCAATCAGCCCCAGCATTTT. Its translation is CASSEGQLNQPQHF.

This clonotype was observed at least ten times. CDR3 amino acids: CASSRAGGPHNEQFF. The CDR3 DNA follows: TGTGCCAGCAGTCGAGCGGGGGGTCCCCACAATGAGCAGTTCTTC. The V gene is TRBV6-2 or TRBV6-3, the J gene TRBJ2-1; 9 bases are shared with TRBD2. V shed 5 bases and J 5 bases; nucleotides not matched to a gene: 7. The CDR3 contains 15 residues. CDR1 and CDR2 from the germline V gene are MNHEY and SVGEGT.

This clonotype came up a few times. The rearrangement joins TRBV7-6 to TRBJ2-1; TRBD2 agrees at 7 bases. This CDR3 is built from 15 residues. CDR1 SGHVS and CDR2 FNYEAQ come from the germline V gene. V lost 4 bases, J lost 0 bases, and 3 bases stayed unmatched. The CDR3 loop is CASSYLADSYNEQFF. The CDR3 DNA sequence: TGTGCCAGCAGCTATCTAGCGGACTCCTACAATGAGCAGTTCTTC.

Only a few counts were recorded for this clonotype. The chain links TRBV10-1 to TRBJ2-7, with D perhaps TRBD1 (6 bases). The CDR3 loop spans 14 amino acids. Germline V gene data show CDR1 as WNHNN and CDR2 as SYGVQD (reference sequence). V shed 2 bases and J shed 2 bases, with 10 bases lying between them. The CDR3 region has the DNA TGCGCCAGCAGTGAGGTTTCAGGGGCCTACGAGCAGTACTTC. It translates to CASSEVSGAYEQYF.

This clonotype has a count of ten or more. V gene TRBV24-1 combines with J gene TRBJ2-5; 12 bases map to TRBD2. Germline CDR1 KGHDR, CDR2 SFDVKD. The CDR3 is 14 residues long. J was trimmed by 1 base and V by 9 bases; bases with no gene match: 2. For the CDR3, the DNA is TGTGCCACCGGACTAGCGGGGCTCCAAGAGACCCAGTACTTC. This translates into CATGLAGLQETQYF.

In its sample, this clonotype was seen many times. The CDR3 DNA sequence: TGTGCCAGCAGTGAACAGGGGACAACTAACAATGAGCAGTTCTTC. Translating it yields CASSEQGTTNNEQFF. The rearrangement joins TRBV6-4 to TRBJ2-1; 7 nucleotides agree with TRBD1. J was trimmed by 5 bases and V by 3 bases; bases with no gene match: 7. Germline V lookup: CDR1 MRHNA, CDR2 SNTAGT. The CDR3 is 15 residues long.

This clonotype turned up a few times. The CDR3, as DNA: TGTGCCAGCAGCGGGGACAGGGGCGCAAACACCATATATTTT. Translating it yields CASSGDRGANTIYF. The V and J genes are TRBV9 and TRBJ1-3; 10 nucleotides match TRBD1. Germline-derived CDR1 and CDR2 are SGDLS and YYNGEE. The CDR3 is 14 residues long. The junction had 3 bases not matched to a gene; V was cut back by 3 bases and J by 6 bases.

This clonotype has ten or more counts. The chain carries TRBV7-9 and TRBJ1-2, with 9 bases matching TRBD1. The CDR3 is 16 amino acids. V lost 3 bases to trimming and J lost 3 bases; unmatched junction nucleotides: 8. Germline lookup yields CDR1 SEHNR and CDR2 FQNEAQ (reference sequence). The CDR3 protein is CASSLPPGQGYYGYTF. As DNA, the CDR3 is TGTGCCAGCAGCTTGCCTCCGGGACAGGGATACTATGGCTACACCTTC.

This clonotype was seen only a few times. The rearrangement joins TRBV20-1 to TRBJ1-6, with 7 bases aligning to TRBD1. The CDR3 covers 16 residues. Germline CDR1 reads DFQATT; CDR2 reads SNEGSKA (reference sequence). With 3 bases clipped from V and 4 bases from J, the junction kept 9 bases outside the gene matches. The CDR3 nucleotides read TGCAGTGCTAGTGACCGGGACAGACCGTATAATTCACCCCTCCACTTT. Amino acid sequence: CSASDRDRPYNSPLHF.

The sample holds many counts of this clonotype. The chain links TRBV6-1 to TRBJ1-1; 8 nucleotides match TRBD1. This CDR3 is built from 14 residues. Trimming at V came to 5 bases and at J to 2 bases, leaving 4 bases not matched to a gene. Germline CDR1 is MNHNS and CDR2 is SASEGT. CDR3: CASSMTGVNTEAFF. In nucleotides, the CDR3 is TGTGCCAGCAGTATGACAGGGGTTAACACTGAAGCTTTCTTT.

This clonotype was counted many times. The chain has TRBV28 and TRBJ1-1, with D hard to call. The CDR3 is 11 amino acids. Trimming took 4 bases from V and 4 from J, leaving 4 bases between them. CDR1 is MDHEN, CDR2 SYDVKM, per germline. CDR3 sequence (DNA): TGTGCCAGCAGTTACAGCACTGAAGCTTTCTTT. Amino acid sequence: CASSYSTEAFF.